This TCR beta chain stems from a study of OX40 agonist ivuxolimab in advanced cancers. Here immunoSEQ multiplex PCR was the method, and the copy in TCRdb shows in-frame clones only, minus some. The sample includes about 77,000 clones, roughly 87% of them seen just once. This CDR3 has 16 amino acids. Deletions cut 0 bases from V and 3 bases from J, with 14 bases between. Per the germline V gene, CDR1 is SGHRS and CDR2 is YFSETQ. J is TRBJ2-3 and V is TRBV5-1; D might be TRBD2 (6 bases). The sequence was collected from an adult with an advanced solid tumor such as melanoma, head and neck, liver or kidney cancer. Material: CD4+ or CD8+ T cells sorted from blood, obtained in a trial of the OX40 agonist ivuxolimab. The CDR3 bases are TGCGCCAGCAGCTTGGACGGGGTACGGGAGACAGATACGCAGTATTTT. Residues: CASSLDGVRETDTQYF.